This entry features one T cell receptor (beta chain) sequence. Its antigen is still unknown. The source of the sample is a study of T cell responses to AZD1222 COVID-19 vaccine. Turning to the study itself: Pooling of second doses given at about 4 or about 12 weeks was done.

Notes on the study in general: Only after the peak T cell response were repertoires sampled. In the spike-specific TCR repertoire, nearly half reportedly target unmutated variant regions. Clonal diversity may have been underestimated in mostly white British donors.

There are 14 residues in the CDR3. V dropped 6 bases and J dropped 2 bases, with 8 bases sitting between them. Germline loops: CDR1 LNHDA, CDR2 SQIVND (reference sequence). This table comes from immunoSEQ multiplex PCR, and its TCRdb copy is limited to in-frame clones, with some not included. Of 100,000 or so clones in the sample, 70% to 90% were seen once. The sequences come from peripheral blood, collected on day 0 of AZD1222 vaccination. The chain uses TRBV19 and TRBJ2-6; D may be TRBD1 (5 bases). The source is an adult in good health. The DNA of the CDR3 is TGTGCCAGTAGGGGGCCAGCTGGGGCCAACGTCCTGACTTTC. It is translated as CASRGPAGANVLTF.